This TCR beta chain was recovered during a study of tumor-infiltrating lymphocytes in primary liver carcinoma. Study information: Tumors measured 4.2 to 10 cm and were stage T1-T3 N0M0.

With regard to this clonotype: As yet, its antigen is unknown. Germline and junction disagree at one end, which may indicate a read error.

This CDR3 is 13 amino acids long. The germline V gene has CDR1 SQVTM and CDR2 ANQGSEA. Total RNA (approximately 500 ng) served as template for TCR beta cDNA synthesis primed by a constant-region primer. Researchers made the TCR beta libraries by running three nested multiplex PCR rounds with slightly modified ARM-PCR. The first two PCR rounds used TRBV1-TRBV30 forward primers with a C-beta reverse primer, 10 to 11 cycles each. Each CDR3 protein is one row after TCRdb ran MiXCR on the multiplex PCR reads. The top ten hold about a sixth of the sample, which has some 180,000 distinct CDR3 sequences, 85% seen once. Both RNA and DNA were isolated together from around 18-30 mg of bulk tissue that had not been sorted. Resection treated the patients' primary liver carcinoma. Study observations and caveats: Relative to blood, tumors carried a significantly larger fraction of the repertoire in their top 250 clones (p = 0.039).

Sequencing was carried out using tumor tissue from primary liver carcinoma. The genes are TRBV29-1 and TRBJ2-7; D might be TRBD1 (6 bases). The TCR comes from a man aged 40-55 years with primary liver carcinoma and hepatitis B virus infection. This CDR3 reads CSPVAGTSYKQYF. The CDR3, as DNA: TGCAGCCCCGTGGCTGGGACATCCTACAAGCAGTACTTC.